A selection of T cell receptor beta chains follows, all from one sample in a study of cytomegalovirus exposure and HLA in healthy donors. Assay used: immunoSEQ multiplex PCR; TCRdb lists only in-frame clones, some missing. Of roughly 97,000 clones in the sample, roughly 9.1% were seen once. Sequencing was carried out using PBMCs. All receptors come from a middle-aged man in good health and CMV-seropositive. CDR3s include the opening cysteine and the closing phenylalanine or tryptophan. D genes are given only for firm matches. Some rows mark clone size as missing; the rest say once, few, many or name a class of expanded clone.

size: -; J: TRBJ1-1; V: TRBV5-1; D: TRBD1; CDR3: CASSYGTAAEAFF
size: few; J: TRBJ2-5; V: TRBV5-5; D: -; CDR3: CASSLGDTGETQYF
size: -; J: TRBJ2-1; V: TRBV7-9; D: TRBD2; CDR3: CASSFSGGSYNEQFF
size: few; J: TRBJ2-2; V: TRBV5-1; D: TRBD2; CDR3: CASSLLLAGNTGELFF
size: few; J: TRBJ2-1; V: TRBV9; D: -; CDR3: CASTPSSYNEQFF
size: -; J: TRBJ2-4; V: TRBV6-1; D: -; CDR3: CASGSSLGDIQYF
size: -; J: TRBJ2-7; V: TRBV7-9; D: TRBD1; CDR3: CASSLGSGGYEQYF
size: -; J: TRBJ2-3; V: TRBV5-6; D: TRBD2; CDR3: CASSFGTSGRTDTQYF
size: medium-sized; J: TRBJ2-1; V: TRBV7-9; D: -; CDR3: CASSLDGSPRRNEQFF
size: -; J: TRBJ1-3; V: TRBV9; D: -; CDR3: CASSVGESSGNTIYF
size: few; J: TRBJ1-2; V: TRBV4-1; D: -; CDR3: CASSQEATGRSGYTF
size: -; J: TRBJ2-5; V: TRBV9; D: TRBD1; CDR3: CASSVAVGGTGETQYF
size: -; J: TRBJ2-7; V: TRBV14; D: -; CDR3: CASSQEGQYEQYF
size: -; J: TRBJ2-7; V: TRBV6-5; D: TRBD2; CDR3: CASSYPGGSGTYF
size: few; J: TRBJ1-3; V: TRBV2; D: -; CDR3: CASSGTASGNTIYF
size: few; J: TRBJ1-1; V: TRBV6-5; D: -; CDR3: CASSSWTGRSTEAFF
size: -; J: TRBJ1-1; V: TRBV20-1; D: -; CDR3: CRAENTEAFF
size: -; J: TRBJ2-6; V: TRBV9; D: -; CDR3: CASSVATGPGANVLTF